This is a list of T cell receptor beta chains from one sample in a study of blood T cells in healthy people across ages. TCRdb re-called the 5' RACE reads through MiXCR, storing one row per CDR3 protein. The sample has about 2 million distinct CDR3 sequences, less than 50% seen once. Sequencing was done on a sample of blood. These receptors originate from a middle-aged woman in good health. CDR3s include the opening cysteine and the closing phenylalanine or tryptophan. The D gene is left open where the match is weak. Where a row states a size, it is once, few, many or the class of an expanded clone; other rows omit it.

CDR3: CASSNWGTSGANVLTF
DNA: TGTGCCAGCAGCAACTGGGGAACGAGCGGGGCCAACGTCCTGACTTTC
J: TRBJ2-6
size: NA
D: NA
V: TRBV4-2

CDR3: CASSQALAGISIYNEQFF
DNA: TGCGCCAGCAGCCAGGCCCTAGCGGGGATCTCTATCTACAATGAGCAGTTCTTC
J: TRBJ2-1
size: NA
D: TRBD2
V: TRBV4-1

CDR3: CASSMAGKSYNEQFF
DNA: TGTGCCAGTAGTATGGCGGGAAAATCCTACAATGAGCAGTTCTTC
J: TRBJ2-1
size: NA
D: NA
V: TRBV19

CDR3: CASSQEGGRASEQYF
DNA: TGCGCCAGCAGCCAAGAAGGAGGCAGGGCCAGCGAGCAGTACTTC
J: TRBJ2-7
size: NA
D: NA
V: TRBV4-1

CDR3: CASTPYNSPLHF
DNA: TGTGCCAGCACCCCTTATAATTCACCCCTCCACTTT
J: TRBJ1-6
size: NA
D: NA
V: TRBV7-2

CDR3: CASSHGGAYSYEQYF
DNA: TGTGCCAGCAGTCACGGCGGGGCCTACTCCTACGAGCAGTACTTC
J: TRBJ2-7
size: NA
D: NA
V: TRBV28

CDR3: CASSLFKGVDEQYF
DNA: TGCGCCAGCAGCTTATTTAAGGGGGTGGACGAGCAGTACTTC
J: TRBJ2-7
size: few
D: NA
V: TRBV5-1

CDR3: CSAMGQGKGFYNEQYF
DNA: TGCAGTGCCATGGGACAGGGTAAAGGGTTTTACAATGAGCAGTACTTC
J: TRBJ2-7
size: NA
D: TRBD1
V: TRBV20-1

CDR3: CASSSNALQSQSFSYNEQFF
DNA: TGTGCCAGCAGCTCCAACGCTCTCCAATCACAGAGTTTCTCCTACAATGAGCAGTTCTTC
J: TRBJ2-1
size: once
D: NA
V: TRBV7-8

CDR3: CASRLTGENYEQYF
DNA: TGTGCCAGCAGACTAACAGGGGAAAACTACGAGCAGTACTTC
J: TRBJ2-7
size: few
D: TRBD1
V: TRBV6-2/TRBV6-3

CDR3: CSVYLENIQYF
DNA: TGCAGCGTTTATCTGGAAAACATTCAGTACTTC
J: TRBJ2-4
size: few
D: NA
V: TRBV29-1

CDR3: CSCRGTGAYEQYF
DNA: TGCAGTTGCCGGGGGACAGGGGCCTACGAGCAGTACTTC
J: TRBJ2-7
size: NA
D: TRBD1
V: TRBV20-1

CDR3: CASSLGVGGTQYF
DNA: TGTGCCAGCAGTTTAGGGGTTGGGGGGACCCAGTACTTC
J: TRBJ2-5
size: few
D: NA
V: TRBV27

CDR3: CASSLDDGILGDTQYF
DNA: TGTGCCAGCAGCTTAGATGATGGGATCCTAGGAGATACGCAGTATTTT
J: TRBJ2-3
size: NA
D: NA
V: TRBV11-2

CDR3: CNALEGRTYEQYF
DNA: TGCAATGCGCTGGAGGGACGGACCTACGAGCAGTACTTC
J: TRBJ2-7
size: NA
D: NA
V: TRBV20-1

CDR3: CASSPLTGGYTF
DNA: TGTGCCAGCAGTCCTTTGACGGGAGGCTACACCTTC
J: TRBJ1-2
size: NA
D: NA
V: TRBV28

CDR3: CSARRTPRHYGYTF
DNA: TGCAGTGCTAGACGGACGCCGAGGCACTATGGCTACACCTTC
J: TRBJ1-2
size: few
D: NA
V: TRBV20-1

CDR3: CSASPQLAGGILYF
DNA: TGCAGTGCTAGTCCGCAGCTAGCGGGGGGTATCCTGTACTTC
J: TRBJ2-5
size: NA
D: TRBD2
V: TRBV20-1

CDR3: CASSHKNRVLYGYTF
DNA: TGTGCCAGCAGCCATAAAAACAGGGTCCTCTATGGCTACACCTTC
J: TRBJ1-2
size: NA
D: NA
V: TRBV13

CDR3: CSARGTSEQYF
DNA: TGCAGTGCTAGAGGGACTAGCGAGCAGTACTTC
J: TRBJ2-7
size: NA
D: TRBD2
V: TRBV20-1

CDR3: CASSRENIQYF
DNA: TGTGCCAGCAGCCGGGAAAACATTCAGTACTTC
J: TRBJ2-4
size: NA
D: NA
V: TRBV6-2/TRBV6-3

CDR3: CASSRQTGTSGGGYEQYF
DNA: TGTGCCAGCAGCAGGCAGACCGGGACTAGCGGGGGGGGCTACGAGCAGTACTTC
J: TRBJ2-7
size: NA
D: NA
V: TRBV21-1

CDR3: CATSMGEGYTEAFF
DNA: TGTGCCACCAGCATGGGGGAGGGGTACACTGAAGCTTTCTTT
J: TRBJ1-1
size: NA
D: NA
V: TRBV15

CDR3: CASSRLTGTPNTEAFF
DNA: TGTGCCAGCAGCCGCTTGACAGGGACACCGAACACTGAAGCTTTCTTT
J: TRBJ1-1
size: once
D: TRBD1
V: TRBV14